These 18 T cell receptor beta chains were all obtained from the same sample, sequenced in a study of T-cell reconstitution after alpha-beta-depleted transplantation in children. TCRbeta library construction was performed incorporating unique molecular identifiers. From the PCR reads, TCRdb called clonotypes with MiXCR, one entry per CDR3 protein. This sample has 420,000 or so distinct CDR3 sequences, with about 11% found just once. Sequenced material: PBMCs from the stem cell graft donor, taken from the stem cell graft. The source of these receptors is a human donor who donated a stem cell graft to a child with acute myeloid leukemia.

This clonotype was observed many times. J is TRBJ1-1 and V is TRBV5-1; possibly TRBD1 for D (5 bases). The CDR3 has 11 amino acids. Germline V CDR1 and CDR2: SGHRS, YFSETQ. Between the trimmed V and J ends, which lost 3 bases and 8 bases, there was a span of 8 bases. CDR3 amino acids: CASSYQGEAFF. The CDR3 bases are TGCGCCAGCAGCTATCAGGGAGAAGCTTTCTTT.

CDR3 bases: TGTGCCAGCAGTGAATGGGCAGGCAATGAGCAGTTCTTC. Encoded protein: CASSEWAGNEQFF. This rearrangement joins TRBV2 to TRBJ2-1; D remains ambiguous. CDR1 is SNHLY, CDR2 FYNNEI, per germline. V lost 2 bases and J 6 bases, leaving 8 bases between the germline ends. This CDR3 contains 13 residues.

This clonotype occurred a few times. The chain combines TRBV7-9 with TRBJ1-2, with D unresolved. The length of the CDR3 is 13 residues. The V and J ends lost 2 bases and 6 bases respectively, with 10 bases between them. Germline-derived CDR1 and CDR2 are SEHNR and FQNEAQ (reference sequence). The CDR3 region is CASSLQDRDGYTF. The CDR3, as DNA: TGTGCCAGCAGCTTACAGGATCGGGATGGCTACACCTTC.

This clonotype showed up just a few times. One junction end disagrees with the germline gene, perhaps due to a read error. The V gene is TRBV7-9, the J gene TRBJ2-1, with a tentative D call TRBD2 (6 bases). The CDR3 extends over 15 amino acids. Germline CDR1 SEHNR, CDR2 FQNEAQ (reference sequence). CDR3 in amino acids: CASTKGEGGTNEQLF. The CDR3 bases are TGTGCCAGCACAAAAGGAGAGGGAGGAACGAATGAGCAGCTCTTC.

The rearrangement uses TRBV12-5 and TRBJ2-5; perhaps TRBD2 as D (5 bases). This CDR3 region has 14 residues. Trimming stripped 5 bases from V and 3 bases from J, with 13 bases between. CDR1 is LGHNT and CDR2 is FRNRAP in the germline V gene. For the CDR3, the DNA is TGTGCTAGTGGTCCTACAACTAGAGAAGAGACCCAGTACTTC. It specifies CASGPTTREETQYF.

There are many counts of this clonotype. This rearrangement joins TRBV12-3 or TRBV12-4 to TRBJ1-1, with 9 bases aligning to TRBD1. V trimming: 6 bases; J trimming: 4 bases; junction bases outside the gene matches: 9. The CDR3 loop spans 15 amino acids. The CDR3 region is CASRASGTGSTEAFF. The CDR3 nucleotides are TGTGCCAGCAGGGCTAGCGGGACAGGGTCCACTGAAGCTTTCTTT.

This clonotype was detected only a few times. The CDR3 loop is CASSFGRDNEQFF. CDR3 nucleotide sequence: TGCGCCAGCAGCTTCGGACGGGACAATGAGCAGTTCTTC. This sequence joins TRBV5-1 and TRBJ2-1; D is uncertain. Trimming removed 2 bases at V and 5 bases at J, with 8 bases between. The length of the CDR3 is 13 residues. Germline CDR1 and CDR2: SGHRS and YFSETQ.

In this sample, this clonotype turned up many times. CDR3 in DNA: TGTGCCAGCAGTTTAGCAGGGCTAGAGACCCAGTACTTC. It encodes CASSLAGLETQYF. J is TRBJ2-5 and V is TRBV12-3 or TRBV12-4, with D uncertain. This CDR3 has 13 amino acids. V dropped 0 bases and J dropped 4 bases, with 6 bases sitting between them.

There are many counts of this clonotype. CDR3 region: CSVEDPLDHQETQYF. The CDR3 DNA is TGCAGCGTTGAAGATCCGCTAGACCACCAAGAGACCCAGTACTTC. V usage is TRBV29-1 and J usage is TRBJ2-5; D is unresolved. V was pared by 0 bases and J by 0 bases, with 11 bases between. The CDR3 runs 15 residues. Germline V lookup: CDR1 SQVTM, CDR2 ANQGSEA.

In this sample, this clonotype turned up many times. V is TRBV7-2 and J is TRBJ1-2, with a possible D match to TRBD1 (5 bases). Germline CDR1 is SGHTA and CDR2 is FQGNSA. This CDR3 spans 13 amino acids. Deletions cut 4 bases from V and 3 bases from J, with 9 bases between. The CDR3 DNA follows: TGTGCCAGCAGCTCTCCGGGGGACTATGGCTACACCTTC. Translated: CASSSPGDYGYTF.

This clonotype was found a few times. CDR3 in DNA: TGCGCCAGCAGCTTAGCAATACCACCAGATACGCAGTATTTT. Translated, it gives CASSLAIPPDTQYF. The chain employs TRBV5-1 and TRBJ2-3; D is uncertain. This CDR3 region has 14 residues. The germline V and J ends were trimmed by 2 bases and 4 bases, with 11 bases remaining between them. Germline V gene sequence: CDR1 SGHRS, CDR2 YFSETQ.

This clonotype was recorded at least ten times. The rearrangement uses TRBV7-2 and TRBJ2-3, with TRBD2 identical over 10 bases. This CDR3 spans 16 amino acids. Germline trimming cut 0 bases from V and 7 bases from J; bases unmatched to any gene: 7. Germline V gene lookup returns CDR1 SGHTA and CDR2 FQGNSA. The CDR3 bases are TGTGCCAGCAGCTTAGCGGCTAGCGGGAGCGTATATACGCAGTATTTT. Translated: CASSLAASGSVYTQYF.

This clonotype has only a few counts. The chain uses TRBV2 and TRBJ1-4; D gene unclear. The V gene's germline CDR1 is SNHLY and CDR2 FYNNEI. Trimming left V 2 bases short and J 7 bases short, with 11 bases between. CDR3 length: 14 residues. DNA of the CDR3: TGTGCCAGCAGTGAACAGGTCGGCTTTGAAAAACTGTTTTTT. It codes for CASSEQVGFEKLFF.

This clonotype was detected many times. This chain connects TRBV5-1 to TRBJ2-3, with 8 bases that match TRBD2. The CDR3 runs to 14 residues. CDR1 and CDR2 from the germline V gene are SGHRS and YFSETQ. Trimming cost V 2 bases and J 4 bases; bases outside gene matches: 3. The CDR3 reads CASSFLAGADTQYF. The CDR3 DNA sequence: TGCGCCAGCAGCTTCCTAGCGGGCGCAGATACGCAGTATTTT.

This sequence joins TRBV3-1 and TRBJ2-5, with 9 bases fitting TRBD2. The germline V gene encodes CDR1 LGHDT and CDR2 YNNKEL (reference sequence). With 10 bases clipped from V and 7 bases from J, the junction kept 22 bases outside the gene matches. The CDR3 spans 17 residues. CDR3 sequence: CATCQEPGLARRRTQYF. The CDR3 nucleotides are TGTGCCACCTGCCAAGAGCCGGGACTAGCACGTCGGCGGACCCAGTACTTC.

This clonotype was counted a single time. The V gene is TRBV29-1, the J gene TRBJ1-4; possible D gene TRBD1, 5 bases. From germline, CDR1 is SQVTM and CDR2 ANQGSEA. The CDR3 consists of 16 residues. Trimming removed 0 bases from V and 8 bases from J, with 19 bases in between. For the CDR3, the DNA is TGCAGCGTTGAAGATCGAAAGACGGACGGGGGAGAAAAACTGTTTTTT. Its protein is CSVEDRKTDGGEKLFF.

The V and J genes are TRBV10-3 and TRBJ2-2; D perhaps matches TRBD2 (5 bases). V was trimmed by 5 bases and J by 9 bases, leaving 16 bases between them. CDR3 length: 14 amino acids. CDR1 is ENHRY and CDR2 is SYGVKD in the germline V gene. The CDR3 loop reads CAISTSGLARELFF. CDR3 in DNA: TGTGCCATCAGTACTTCCGGACTGGCGAGGGAGCTGTTTTTT.

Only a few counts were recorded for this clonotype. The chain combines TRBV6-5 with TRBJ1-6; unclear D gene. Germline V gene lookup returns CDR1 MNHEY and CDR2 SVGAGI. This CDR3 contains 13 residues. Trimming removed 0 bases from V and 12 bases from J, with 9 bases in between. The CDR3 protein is CASSYSTALPLHF. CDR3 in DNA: TGTGCCAGCAGTTACTCGACGGCGCTACCCCTCCACTTT.